What follows are 18 T cell receptor beta chains derived from one specimen sequenced in a study of blood T cell repertoires in COVID-19 (dated by TCRdb to 2019 to 2021). The library was produced with the immunoSEQ multiplex PCR assay. The table was pulled from immuneACCESS by TCRdb, which kept in-frame rearrangements only. Such tables lose some clones; where checked, under half of the loss comes from unresolved V genes, and the rest has no known cause. The sample table holds under 300,000 clones, of which about 88% were seen once. The biggest ten clones account for less than 8.5% of the sample. The sequenced sample was PBMCs or T cells enriched from blood (not recorded which). The receptors were sampled from a woman between 45 and 65 years old who had been exposed to COVID-19.

The chain combines TRBV5-1 with TRBJ1-2; D is possibly TRBD1 (6 bases). This CDR3 spans 15 amino acids. The V gene lost 5 bases and the J gene lost 1 base, with 15 bases spanning the gap. From germline, CDR1 is SGHRS and CDR2 YFSETQ. In nucleotides, the CDR3 is TGCGCCAGCAGACCTTCAGGGGAATTTAACTATGGCTACACCTTC. The encoded protein is CASRPSGEFNYGYTF.

The V gene is TRBV5-1, the J gene TRBJ1-3, with a possible D match to TRBD1 (6 bases). Between the trimmed V and J ends, which lost 10 bases and 0 bases, there was a span of 14 bases. Germline-derived CDR1 and CDR2 are SGHRS and YFSETQ. The CDR3 has 14 amino acids. CDR3 in DNA: TGCGCCGGAACCCAGGGGTACTCTGGAAACACCATATATTTT. Translated, it gives CAGTQGYSGNTIYF.

The chain uses TRBV6-6 and TRBJ1-2; 9 nucleotides agree with TRBD1. The CDR3 sequence is 16 residues long. The germline CDR1 and CDR2 sequences are MNHNY and SVGAGI (reference sequence). The V gene end was trimmed by 7 bases and the J gene end by 8 bases; junction bases not matched to a gene: 17. The CDR3 loop is CASTLSGTGNLGGYTF. DNA for the CDR3: TGTGCCAGCACCCTCTCGGGGACAGGGAACCTCGGGGGCTACACCTTC.

The rearrangement uses TRBV6-5 and TRBJ2-1; 7 positions match TRBD1. The V gene's germline CDR1 is MNHEY and CDR2 SVGAGI. The CDR3 is 15 amino acids. Unmatched junction bases numbered 4, after V lost 0 bases and J lost 5 bases. The CDR3 coding sequence is TGTGCCAGCAGTTACTCTCGGGGACAGCACAATGAGCAGTTCTTC. Translated: CASSYSRGQHNEQFF.

V is TRBV5-1 and J is TRBJ2-7; 9 bases match TRBD1. The CDR3 runs 12 residues. The trim removed 2 bases at V and 9 bases at J, leaving 3 bases unmatched. CDR1 SGHRS and CDR2 YFSETQ come from the germline V gene. CDR3 loop: CASSFTGGSQYF. CDR3 DNA: TGCGCCAGCAGCTTCACAGGGGGCTCGCAGTACTTC.

Note on this clone: The conserved closing phenylalanine or tryptophan is absent in this CDR3, likely reflecting a read error. No DNA is shown, since the ends of the CDR3 on it are uncertain; the CDR3 is the one TCRdb lists. V and J are TRBV5-6 and TRBJ1-2; no check of the table's D call, TRBD1, against the DNA was made. Germline CDR1 SGHDT, CDR2 YYEEEE. The CDR3 comprises 13 residues, both ends counted. CDR3 residues: CASSLGRGPPPEI.

The J gene is TRBJ1-2, the V gene TRBV5-1; maybe TRBD1 (5 bases). The CDR3 loop spans 13 amino acids. V lost 2 bases to trimming and J lost 5 bases, with 10 bases between them. Germline lookup yields CDR1 SGHRS and CDR2 YFSETQ. The CDR3 region is CASSLQETYGYTF. The CDR3 coding sequence is TGCGCCAGCAGCTTACAGGAGACTTATGGCTACACCTTC.

V usage is TRBV5-4 and J usage is TRBJ1-1; TRBD1 aligns across 9 bases. V lost 2 bases and J lost 5; bases outside the gene matches: 7. This CDR3 is 15 amino acids long. Germline V gene lookup returns CDR1 SGHNT and CDR2 YYREEE (reference sequence). The CDR3 spells CASSLLQGAATEAFF. CDR3 coding DNA: TGTGCCAGCAGCTTACTACAGGGGGCGGCGACTGAAGCTTTCTTT.

CDR3 in DNA: TGTGCCAGCAGCTTGGGGGCAAGGCAGCCCCAGCATTTT. Amino acid sequence: CASSLGARQPQHF. V and J are TRBV5-5 and TRBJ1-5; no reliable D call. V lost 0 bases to trimming and J lost 7 bases, with 8 bases between them. Germline loops: CDR1 SGHKS, CDR2 YYEKEE (reference sequence). The CDR3 sequence is 13 residues long.

The rearrangement links TRBV5-1 to TRBJ2-1, with D perhaps matching TRBD2 (6 bases). V was trimmed by 3 bases and J by 5 bases, leaving 9 bases between them. Germline V lookup: CDR1 SGHRS, CDR2 YFSETQ. The CDR3 is made up of 13 amino acids. The CDR3 DNA reads as TGCGCCAGCAGCTGGAGGGGTGACAATGAGCAGTTCTTC. Translation gives CASSWRGDNEQFF.

V and J are TRBV18 and TRBJ2-7, with D perhaps TRBD1 (5 bases). The length of the CDR3 is 12 residues. Trimming stripped 6 bases from V and 2 bases from J, with 8 bases between. Germline V gene lookup returns CDR1 KGHSH and CDR2 LQKENI. DNA of the CDR3: TGTGCCAGCTCGGGGCCCGCCTACGAGCAGTACTTC. Its protein is CASSGPAYEQYF.

The chain has TRBV19 and TRBJ1-3; unclear D gene. The V gene's germline CDR1 is LNHDA and CDR2 SQIVND (reference sequence). Trimming took 1 base from V and 0 from J, leaving 10 bases between them. The CDR3 runs to 16 residues. CDR3 protein: CASSIASGPSGNTIYF. The CDR3 bases are TGTGCCAGTAGTATAGCGAGCGGACCCTCTGGAAACACCATATATTTT.

The V and J genes are TRBV6-5 and TRBJ2-7; possibly TRBD2 for D (6 bases). This CDR3 is built from 15 residues. Trimming took off 6 bases at V and 2 bases at J, with 17 bases between the two ends. Germline V gene sequence: CDR1 MNHEY, CDR2 SVGAGI. CDR3 loop: CASRPQRAVPYEQYF. The CDR3 bases are TGTGCCAGCAGGCCCCAGCGGGCAGTTCCCTACGAGCAGTACTTC.

The chain joins TRBV5-1 to TRBJ2-2; D is possibly TRBD1 (6 bases). CDR3 size: 15 residues. Germline V lookup: CDR1 SGHRS, CDR2 YFSETQ. Trimming removed 4 bases from V and 4 bases from J, with 14 bases in between. CDR3 amino acids: CASSPGERSTGELFF. The CDR3 DNA sequence: TGCGCCAGCAGCCCAGGGGAGCGGAGCACCGGGGAGCTGTTTTTT.

This chain connects TRBV7-9 to TRBJ1-4; D remains unclear. This CDR3 has 14 residues. Germline CDR1 is SEHNR and CDR2 is FQNEAQ (reference sequence). Trimming left V 4 bases short and J 0 bases short, with 6 bases between. CDR3 DNA: TGTGCCAGCAGCTCCCATCCAACTAATGAAAAACTGTTTTTT. Residues: CASSSHPTNEKLFF.

The V and J genes are TRBV18 and TRBJ2-7, with a weak D call TRBD2 (7 bases). Germline CDR1 and CDR2: KGHSH and LQKENI. The germline V and J ends were trimmed by 6 bases and 4 bases, with 16 bases remaining between them. The CDR3 has 14 residues. The CDR3 reads CASSHPGGRYEQYF. DNA for the CDR3: TGTGCCAGCTCGCACCCGGGGGGCAGATACGAGCAGTACTTC.

The J gene is TRBJ2-1, the V gene TRBV10-2, with a weak D call TRBD1 (5 bases). This CDR3 has 13 amino acids. V dropped 3 bases and J dropped 9 bases, with 12 bases sitting between them. Germline-derived CDR1 and CDR2 are WSHSY and SAAADI. The CDR3 loop is CASSDTIDSEQFF. The CDR3 DNA follows: TGCGCCAGCAGTGATACAATAGACAGTGAGCAGTTCTTC.

V usage is TRBV20-1 and J usage is TRBJ2-7, with a weak D call TRBD2 (5 bases). There are 13 residues in the CDR3. CDR1 DFQATT and CDR2 SNEGSKA come from the germline V gene (reference sequence). V was shortened by 3 bases and J by 2 bases, with 11 bases between the two germline ends. The CDR3 is CSASLPGTYEQYF. CDR3 bases: TGCAGTGCTAGTCTCCCGGGGACCTACGAGCAGTACTTC.